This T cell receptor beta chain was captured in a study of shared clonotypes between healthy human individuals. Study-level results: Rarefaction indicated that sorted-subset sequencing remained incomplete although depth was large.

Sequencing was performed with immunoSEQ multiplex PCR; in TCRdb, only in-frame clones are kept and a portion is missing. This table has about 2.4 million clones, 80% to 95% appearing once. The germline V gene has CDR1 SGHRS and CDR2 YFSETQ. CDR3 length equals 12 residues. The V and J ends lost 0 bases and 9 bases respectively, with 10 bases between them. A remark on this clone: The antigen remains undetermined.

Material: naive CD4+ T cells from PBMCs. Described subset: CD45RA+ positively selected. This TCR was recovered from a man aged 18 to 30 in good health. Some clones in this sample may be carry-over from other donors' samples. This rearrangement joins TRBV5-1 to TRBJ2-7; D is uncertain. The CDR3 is CASSLGGASQYF. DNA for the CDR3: TGCGCCAGCAGCTTGGGAGGCGCGTCGCAGTACTTC.